The clone carrying this T cell receptor (beta chain) turned up a few times. Its antigen remains unidentified. PCR amplification relied on 60 Vbeta primers (plus 13 Jbeta primers). As handled by the study authors: Some 80 million unique TCR beta chains, some 11 million shared, were counted in a later analysis. Some clones are missing from TCRdb's copy, which holds only in-frame ones; the method was immunoSEQ multiplex PCR. V and J calls and clone size are given by that table; D and trimming were obtained from the DNA. The data hold about 160,000 clones, with around 80% observed a single time. These data belong to a study of cytomegalovirus exposure and HLA in healthy donors. The CDR3 loop spans 15 amino acids. J was trimmed by 5 bases and V by 4 bases; bases with no gene match: 6. CDR1 is MNHEY and CDR2 is SMNVEV in the germline V gene (reference sequence). General study findings and limits: Common viral pathogens seemed to be connected with several of the most significant clusters, according to a later analysis. In a later analysis, a genetic analysis reported fewer productive-TCR N-insertions in an Asian-associated ancestry cluster than the cohort average. Information on immune exposure was restricted to one variable (CMV serostatus).

The gene calls are TRBV27 and TRBJ2-1; 9 bases align to TRBD2. The sample was PBMCs. The clonotype was recovered from a man aged 35 to 55 in good health and CMV-seronegative. The CDR3 DNA reads TGTGCCAGCAGTTCCGGGACTAGCCGTAACAATGAGCAGTTCTTC. This codes for CASSSGTSRNNEQFF.